The 15 T cell receptor beta chains reported below all come from one sample, sequenced in a study of blood T cells in healthy people across ages. A J-beta primer mix and a sample-barcoded 5' primer were used in a second PCR of about 7 to 12 cycles. TCRdb reprocessed the 5' RACE reads via MiXCR and lists one record per CDR3 protein. The sample includes about 570,000 distinct CDR3 sequences, approximately 27% of them seen just once. The sequencing input was blood. The origin of the receptors is a woman in her 70s in good health.

The J gene is TRBJ2-7, the V gene TRBV9; the D is unclear. In germline, CDR1 is SGDLS, CDR2 YYNGEE. The CDR3 has 15 amino acids. Trimming took 4 bases from V and 0 from J, leaving 14 bases between them. The CDR3 nucleotides read TGTGCCAGCAGCTTCGACGGCTCCTTCTCCTACGAGCAGTACTTC. Translating it yields CASSFDGSFSYEQYF.

The chain has TRBV5-1 and TRBJ1-4, with D unclear. The germline V gene has CDR1 SGHRS and CDR2 YFSETQ. The CDR3 totals 14 residues. V lost 1 base to trimming and J lost 2 bases, with 6 bases between them. The chain's CDR3 is CASSLFGTNEKLFF. Written as DNA, the CDR3 is TGCGCCAGCAGCTTGTTTGGGACTAATGAAAAACTGTTTTTT. Drawing the rest from reference TRBV5-1 and TRBJ1-4, the complete variable domain is KAGVTQTPRYLIKTRGQQVTLSCSPISGHRSVSWYQQTPGQGLQFLFEYFSETQRNKGNFPGRFSGRQFSNSRSEMNVSTLELGDSALYLCASSLFGTNEKLFFGSGTQLSVL.

The CDR3 DNA is TGCAGCGTTACCGGGGTCTTAGTGGCCAAAAACATTCAGTACTTC. This encodes CSVTGVLVAKNIQYF. J is TRBJ2-4 and V is TRBV20-1; perhaps TRBD2 as D (5 bases). The CDR3 sequence is 15 residues long. The V gene's germline CDR1 is DFQATT and CDR2 SNEGSKA (reference sequence).

V is TRBV12-3 or TRBV12-4 and J is TRBJ2-1; 12 nucleotides agree with TRBD2. This CDR3 contains 15 residues. V trimming: 7 bases; J trimming: 2 bases; junction bases outside the gene matches: 3. This CDR3 is CASTLAGGPYNEQFF. The CDR3 DNA reads as TGTGCCAGCACCCTAGCGGGAGGGCCCTACAATGAGCAGTTCTTC.

V usage is TRBV12-3 or TRBV12-4 and J usage is TRBJ2-1, with 12 bases identical to TRBD1. The better agreement between TRBJ2-7 and the DNA end casts doubt on the J call. This CDR3 has 13 amino acids. In DNA form, the CDR3 reads TGTGCCAGCAGAGGGACAGGGGGCGACGAGCAGTACTTC. Translated: CASRGTGGDEQYF.

In this sample, this clonotype turned up a few times. The chain couples TRBV3-1 to TRBJ2-2; unclear D gene. With 0 bases removed from V and 9 bases from J, the gap between germline ends came to 11 bases. The CDR3 has 14 residues. Per the germline V gene, CDR1 is LGHDT and CDR2 is YNNKEL (reference sequence). The CDR3 reads CASSQESSPWELFF. The DNA of the CDR3 is TGTGCCAGCAGCCAAGAAAGTAGCCCTTGGGAGCTGTTTTTT.

This clonotype came up a few times. The conserved final phenylalanine or tryptophan is absent from the CDR3, which likely points to a read error. This chain links TRBV7-2 with TRBJ2-5; D unclear. CDR1 and CDR2 (germline): SGHTA, FQGNSA. This CDR3 is built from 13 residues. The V end lost 2 bases, the J end lost 7 bases, and 11 bases lay between the germline ends. CDR3 sequence: CASSLNDWGTQYL. The CDR3 DNA reads TGTGCCAGCAGCTTAAACGACTGGGGGACCCAGTACCTC.

This clonotype was seen repeatedly, ten times or more. The chain combines TRBV4-3 with TRBJ2-4, with 7 bases fitting TRBD2. Germline assignment: CDR1 LGHNA and CDR2 YSLEER. Trimming removed 0 bases from V and 6 bases from J; junction bases left unmatched: 5. This CDR3 comprises 15 residues. CDR3 sequence reads: CASSQDRTRVNIQYF. CDR3 nucleotide sequence: TGCGCCAGCAGCCAAGACCGGACTAGGGTAAACATTCAGTACTTC.

This clonotype was counted between two and nine times. This rearrangement joins TRBV4-3 to TRBJ2-1; either TRBD1 or TRBD2 may fit D (5 bases each). Germline loops: CDR1 LGHNA, CDR2 YSLEER. Trimming shortened V by 0 bases and J by 5 bases, and 11 bases separated the two germline ends. The CDR3 loop spans 15 amino acids. The CDR3 loop reads CASSQDQGRNNEQFF. CDR3 bases: TGCGCCAGCAGCCAAGACCAGGGACGGAACAATGAGCAGTTCTTC.

This chain links TRBV7-2 with TRBJ1-4; 7 bases align to TRBD1. The CDR3 has 13 residues. V was clipped by 5 bases and J by 5 bases; unmatched bases: 2. CDR1 SGHTA and CDR2 FQGNSA come from the germline V gene. CDR3 sequence reads: CASSTDRNEKLFF. CDR3 DNA sequence: TGTGCCAGCAGCACGGACAGGAATGAAAAACTGTTTTTT.

The chain is built from TRBV27 and TRBJ1-2, with D unclear. CDR3 size: 14 residues. Trimming pared 5 bases from V and 3 bases from J, leaving 13 bases between. Germline V gene data show CDR1 as MNHEY and CDR2 as SMNVEV (reference sequence). The CDR3 loop reads CASSPASDYYGYTF. CDR3 bases: TGTGCCAGCAGTCCTGCGTCAGACTACTATGGCTACACCTTC.

This clonotype was observed a handful of times. The chain is built from TRBV29-1 and TRBJ2-5, with D possibly being TRBD1 (5 bases). Germline-derived CDR1 and CDR2 are SQVTM and ANQGSEA. CDR3 length equals 12 residues. V dropped 4 bases and J dropped 3 bases, with 9 bases sitting between them. Here the CDR3 reads CSVATGEETQYF. CDR3 in DNA: TGCAGCGTTGCTACAGGAGAAGAGACCCAGTACTTC.

This clonotype was observed a few times. V usage is TRBV7-2 and J usage is TRBJ2-1; a possible D gene is TRBD2 (6 bases). This CDR3 region has 18 residues. Germline V gives CDR1 SGHTA, CDR2 FQGNSA. V lost 1 base and J lost 4, with 20 bases in between. The CDR3 DNA sequence: TGTGCCAGCAGCTTAGGGCGGATCGGGGGTGCCCTTTACAATGAGCAGTTCTTC. It is translated as CASSLGRIGGALYNEQFF. Supplemented by reference TRBV7-2 and TRBJ2-1, the full variable domain reads GAGVSQSPSNKVTEKGKDVELRCDPISGHTALYWYRQSLGQGLEFLIYFQGNSAPDKSGLPSDRFSAERTGGSVSTLTIQRTQQEDSAVYLCASSLGRIGGALYNEQFFGPGTRLTVL.

This clonotype came up a few times. The chain employs TRBV4-3 and TRBJ2-7, with a tentative D call TRBD1 (6 bases). The CDR3 consists of 13 residues. V gave up 5 bases and J gave up 6 bases, with 14 bases separating them. Germline V CDR1 and CDR2: LGHNA, YSLEER. The CDR3, as DNA: TGCGCCAGCAGCGGGCACAGGGTGAGCGAGCAGTACTTC. Translated: CASSGHRVSEQYF.

This clonotype occurred many times. The rearrangement links TRBV9 to TRBJ2-3, with D perhaps matching TRBD2 (6 bases). The V gene's germline CDR1 is SGDLS and CDR2 YYNGEE. The CDR3 contains 19 residues. Trimming removed 0 bases at V and 2 bases at J, with 22 bases between. CDR3 nucleotide sequence: TGTGCCAGCAGCGTAGGGTTACGGGGAGGCTCCCAGGACACAGATACGCAGTATTTT. Translation: CASSVGLRGGSQDTDTQYF.